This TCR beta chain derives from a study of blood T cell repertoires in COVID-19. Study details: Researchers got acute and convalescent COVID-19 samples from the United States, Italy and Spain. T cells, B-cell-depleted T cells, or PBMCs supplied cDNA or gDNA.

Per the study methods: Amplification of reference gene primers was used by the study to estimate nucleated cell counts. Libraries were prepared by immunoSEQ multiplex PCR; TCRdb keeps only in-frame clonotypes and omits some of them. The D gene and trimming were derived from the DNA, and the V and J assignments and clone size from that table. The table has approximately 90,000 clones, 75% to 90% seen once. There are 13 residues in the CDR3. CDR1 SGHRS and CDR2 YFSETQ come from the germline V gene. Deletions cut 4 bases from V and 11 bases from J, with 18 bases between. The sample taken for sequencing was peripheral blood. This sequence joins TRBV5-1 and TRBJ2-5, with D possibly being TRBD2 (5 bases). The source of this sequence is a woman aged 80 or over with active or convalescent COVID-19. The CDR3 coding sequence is TGCGCCAGCAGCCCCGAGGTCACGGGGTCTCAGTACTTC. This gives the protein CASSPEVTGSQYF.